The 31 T cell receptor beta chains below all came from one sample that was sequenced in a study of blood T cells in healthy people across ages. It was with a sample-barcoded 5' primer and a J-beta primer mix that a second PCR of roughly 7 to 12 cycles was run. In TCRdb, the 5' RACE reads were re-called with MiXCR into one record per CDR3 protein. This sample has about 1.8 million distinct CDR3 sequences; 40% to 55% occur once, and the top ten carry approximately 2%. The sequenced sample was blood. The receptors derive from a woman aged 40 to 50 in good health.

The chain combines TRBV7-2 with TRBJ2-7, with D possibly TRBD1 on 6 matching bases. The CDR3 runs 15 residues. Germline V CDR1 and CDR2: SGHTA, FQGNSA. V was pared by 3 bases and J by 3 bases, with 15 bases between. The CDR3 coding sequence is TGTGCCAGCAGCTTTGCCGGGACACTAAACTACGAGCAGTACTTC. Translating it yields CASSFAGTLNYEQYF.

The chain recombines TRBV4-3 with TRBJ1-2, with 8 nucleotides matching TRBD1. This CDR3 comprises 12 residues. Germline CDR1 LGHNA, CDR2 YSLEER. Germline trimming cut 3 bases from V and 6 bases from J; bases unmatched to any gene: 0. This CDR3 reads CASSQTGDGYTF. Here the CDR3 DNA reads TGCGCCAGCAGCCAGACAGGGGATGGCTACACCTTC.

This clonotype appeared a few times. V gene TRBV4-2 combines with J gene TRBJ2-3, with D uncertain. V was pared by 0 bases and J by 4 bases, with 8 bases between. Germline assignment: CDR1 LGHNA and CDR2 YNFKEQ. CDR3 length: 14 amino acids. This CDR3 reads CASSQDSSSDTQYF. CDR3 coding DNA: TGTGCCAGCAGCCAAGATAGCTCATCAGATACGCAGTATTTT.

This rearrangement joins TRBV19 to TRBJ1-2; D perhaps matches TRBD1 (6 bases). The germline CDR1 and CDR2 sequences are LNHDA and SQIVND (reference sequence). V lost 5 bases to trimming and J lost 2 bases, with 15 bases between them. This CDR3 is built from 15 residues. As DNA, the CDR3 is TGTGCCAGTAGTTTAAGGACAGTCAACAACTATGGCTACACCTTC. It yields the protein CASSLRTVNNYGYTF.

This clonotype was counted only a few times. Compared with germline, one end of the junction differs, possibly owing to a read error. The rearrangement joins TRBV5-1 to TRBJ2-7, with D possibly TRBD1 on 6 matching bases. CDR3 size: 14 residues. Germline CDR1 is SGHRS and CDR2 is YFSETQ. CDR3 residues: CASSLGQISYEQYF. CDR3 DNA sequence: TGTGCCAGCAGTTTGGGACAAATTTCCTACGAGCAGTACTTC.

This chain links TRBV3-1 with TRBJ2-6; no definite D call. Trimming took 3 bases from V and 0 from J, leaving 9 bases between them. The CDR3 spans 16 residues. Germline V gives CDR1 LGHDT, CDR2 YNNKEL (reference sequence). The CDR3 here is CASSQATPSGANVLTF. The CDR3, as DNA: TGTGCCAGCAGCCAGGCGACCCCCTCTGGGGCCAACGTCCTGACTTTC. Full variable domain (rest looked up from reference TRBV3-1 and TRBJ2-6): DTAVSQTPKYLVTQMGNDKSIKCEQNLGHDTMYWYKQDSKKFLKIMFSYNNKELIINETVPNRFSPKSPDKAHLNLHINSLELGDSAVYFCASSQATPSGANVLTFGAGSRLTVL.

The genes are TRBV20-1 and TRBJ2-3; 8 positions match TRBD2. The trim removed 1 base at V and 14 bases at J, leaving 11 bases unmatched. Germline lookup yields CDR1 DFQATT and CDR2 SNEGSKA (reference sequence). The CDR3 loop spans 13 amino acids. In DNA form, the CDR3 reads TGCAGTGCTAGAGGCCGGGGTAGCGGGGTTTTGTATTTT. Its protein product is CSARGRGSGVLYF.

As regards this clonotype: This may arise from a read error, as a much more abundant clone is one base away. The rearrangement links TRBV11-2 to TRBJ1-2; D perhaps matches TRBD1 (5 bases). V was cut by 0 bases and J by 7 bases, with 15 bases left in between. CDR1 and CDR2 (germline): SGHAT, FQNNGV. This CDR3 is 15 amino acids long. CDR3 bases: TGTGCCAGCAGCTTAGATGGTGGGGCTTGGGGTGGCTACACCTTC. It codes for CASSLDGGAWGGYTF.

The chain employs TRBV20-1 and TRBJ2-3, with 9 bases aligning to TRBD1. The CDR3 contains 15 residues. The V gene's germline CDR1 is DFQATT and CDR2 SNEGSKA (reference sequence). The J segment lost 4 bases and the V segment lost 5 bases, leaving 10 bases of the junction unmatched. CDR3 loop: CSARGTGWVADTQYF. CDR3 nucleotide sequence: TGCAGTGCTCGGGGGACAGGGTGGGTTGCAGATACGCAGTATTTT.

Regarding this clonotype: The junction and the germline gene differ at one end; a read error may be behind it. The chain couples TRBV5-4 to TRBJ2-1, with 10 bases matching TRBD1. Gene TRBJ2-7 matches the end of the DNA better, so the J call may be wrong. Germline CDR1 reads SGHNT; CDR2 reads YYREEE (reference sequence). The CDR3 has 16 amino acids. As DNA, the CDR3 is TGCGCCAGCAGCCGATCGACAGGGGGCTCCTACAATGAGCAGTACTTC. Translated: CASSRSTGGSYNEQYF.

V usage is TRBV29-1 and J usage is TRBJ2-5; maybe TRBD2 (5 bases). The V and J ends lost 3 bases and 5 bases respectively, with 16 bases between them. CDR3 length equals 14 residues. The germline V gene encodes CDR1 SQVTM and CDR2 ANQGSEA. In DNA, the CDR3 is TGCAGCGTTGATGTAGGAACGAGGGCGGAGACCCAGTACTTC. Translated: CSVDVGTRAETQYF.

In the case of this clonotype: A read error may explain this, as a much larger clone is one base away. The chain carries TRBV20-1 and TRBJ2-1; no definite D call. CDR1 and CDR2 (germline): DFQATT, SNEGSKA (reference sequence). V was cut by 7 bases and J by 4 bases, with 14 bases left in between. This CDR3 is built from 13 residues. The CDR3, as DNA: TGCAGTGGTTTTAGAGTGGAGTACAATGAGCAGTTCTTC. Translating gives CSGFRVEYNEQFF.

V and J are TRBV7-2 and TRBJ2-1; perhaps TRBD1 as D (6 bases). Germline V gives CDR1 SGHTA, CDR2 FQGNSA. This CDR3 is 13 amino acids long. V was trimmed by 5 bases and J by 9 bases, leaving 14 bases between them. The CDR3 bases are TGTGCCAGCAGCGCCCAAAGCAGGGGTGAGCAGTTCTTC. Protein product: CASSAQSRGEQFF. The full variable domain, rest sourced from reference TRBV7-2 and TRBJ2-1, is GAGVSQSPSNKVTEKGKDVELRCDPISGHTALYWYRQSLGQGLEFLIYFQGNSAPDKSGLPSDRFSAERTGGSVSTLTIQRTQQEDSAVYLCASSAQSRGEQFFGPGTRLTVL.

Comments on this clonotype: A read error may produce the germline difference seen at one junction end. V and J are TRBV14 and TRBJ1-1, with 7 bases identical to TRBD1. This CDR3 contains 13 residues. Germline V gene data show CDR1 as SGHDN and CDR2 as FVKESK. CDR3 DNA: TGTGCCAGCCGCCAGGGGGGGGGGACTGAAGCTTTCTTT. The encoded protein is CASRQGGGTEAFF.

V and J are TRBV6-5 and TRBJ1-4, with a weak D call TRBD1 (6 bases). V lost 6 bases and J 4 bases, leaving 12 bases between the germline ends. The CDR3 contains 14 residues. Germline values: CDR1 MNHEY, CDR2 SVGAGI. In DNA form, the CDR3 reads TGTGCCAGCAGAAAACACAGGGATAATGAAAAACTGTTTTTT. This encodes CASRKHRDNEKLFF.

This chain uses TRBV19 with TRBJ2-4; the D is unclear. Germline V gene data show CDR1 as LNHDA and CDR2 as SQIVND (reference sequence). This CDR3 comprises 11 residues. V shed 4 bases and J shed 15 bases, with 13 bases lying between them. This chain's CDR3 is CASSSSETRYF. CDR3 nucleotides: TGTGCCAGTAGTAGTTCGGAGACCCGGTACTTC.

This clonotype was counted a few times. This sequence joins TRBV4-1 and TRBJ1-2, with D unresolved. Germline V gene data show CDR1 as MGHRA and CDR2 as YSYEKL. CDR3 length equals 15 residues. V lost 3 bases to trimming and J lost 1 base, with 12 bases between them. CDR3 DNA sequence: TGCGCCAGCAGCCAGACCCGACTGAATAACTATGGCTACACCTTC. This codes for CASSQTRLNNYGYTF.

The rearrangement joins TRBV15 to TRBJ2-6, with 7 bases aligning to TRBD1. CDR3 size: 18 residues. V lost 6 bases, J lost 3 bases, and 14 bases stayed unmatched. Per the germline V gene, CDR1 is LNHNV and CDR2 is YYDKDF (reference sequence). As DNA, the CDR3 is TGTGCCACCAGGTTTGGACAGGAGGCAACCTTTGGGGCCAACGTCCTGACTTTC. Residues: CATRFGQEATFGANVLTF.

This chain uses TRBV7-2 with TRBJ2-3; perhaps D is TRBD1 or TRBD2 (6 bases each). Germline values: CDR1 SGHTA, CDR2 FQGNSA. This CDR3 has 17 residues. V lost 5 bases, J lost 2 bases, and 20 bases lay in between. The CDR3 bases are TGTGCCAGCAGCCCCCCCCCGGGGGCGTCGATCACAGATACGCAGTATTTT. Translated, it gives CASSPPPGASITDTQYF.

This clonotype showed up just a few times. This chain links TRBV5-1 with TRBJ1-2; D possibly corresponds to TRBD1 (6 bases). Looked up from germline, CDR1 is SGHRS and CDR2 is YFSETQ. Trimming cost V 0 bases and J 0 bases, with 9 bases left between them. The CDR3 length is 15 residues. CDR3: CASSLDRASNYGYTF. CDR3 nucleotide sequence: TGCGCCAGCAGCTTGGACAGGGCTTCTAACTATGGCTACACCTTC.

V gene TRBV12-3 or TRBV12-4 combines with J gene TRBJ2-4; D remains unclear. Trimming shortened V by 1 base and J by 1 base, and 11 bases separated the two germline ends. The CDR3 is made up of 16 amino acids. The chain's CDR3 is CASSLGTSEAKNIQYF. CDR3 DNA sequence: TGTGCCAGCAGTTTAGGGACGTCTGAGGCCAAAAACATTCAGTACTTC.

The gene calls are TRBV5-1 and TRBJ2-5; tentatively, D is TRBD1 (5 bases). Germline assignment: CDR1 SGHRS and CDR2 YFSETQ. The CDR3 covers 17 residues. Trimming stripped 0 bases from V and 3 bases from J, with 18 bases between. CDR3 amino acids: CASSLGLYRSFEETQYF. The CDR3 DNA follows: TGCGCCAGCAGCTTGGGACTGTACAGGTCATTCGAAGAGACCCAGTACTTC. Together with reference TRBV5-1 and TRBJ2-5, the CDR3 gives the full variable domain: KAGVTQTPRYLIKTRGQQVTLSCSPISGHRSVSWYQQTPGQGLQFLFEYFSETQRNKGNFPGRFSGRQFSNSRSEMNVSTLELGDSALYLCASSLGLYRSFEETQYFGPGTRLLVL.

This clonotype occurred a few times. J is TRBJ2-1 and V is TRBV4-2, with 14 bases matching TRBD2. The length of the CDR3 is 17 residues. J lost 6 bases, V lost 1 base, and 5 bases had no gene match. Germline loops: CDR1 LGHNA, CDR2 YNFKEQ. The CDR3, as DNA: TGTGCCAGCAGCCAAGGGCCCGGGACTAGCGGGGGCAATGAGCAGTTCTTC. Protein sequence: CASSQGPGTSGGNEQFF.

The chain is built from TRBV20-1 and TRBJ2-7, with 7 bases aligning to TRBD1. The germline CDR1 and CDR2 sequences are DFQATT and SNEGSKA (reference sequence). The ends lost 7 bases at V and 2 bases at J; junction bases unmatched: 5. This CDR3 has 12 amino acids. CDR3 sequence reads: CSVQTGTYEQYF. The CDR3 DNA reads TGCAGTGTCCAGACAGGGACCTACGAGCAGTACTTC.

This clonotype turned up a few times. The CDR3 sequence: CASSHPTSGGSSYEQYF. The CDR3 DNA reads TGTGCCAGCAGTCATCCAACTAGCGGGGGGAGCTCCTACGAGCAGTACTTC. The chain links TRBV28 to TRBJ2-7, with TRBD2 identical over 12 bases. The CDR3 extends over 17 amino acids. J was trimmed by 0 bases and V by 5 bases; bases with no gene match: 8. Germline values: CDR1 MDHEN, CDR2 SYDVKM.

The chain couples TRBV6-1 to TRBJ2-7, with TRBD2 identical over 10 bases. CDR1 and CDR2 (germline): MNHNS, SASEGT. Losses at the gene ends were 7 bases for V and 4 bases for J; bases not matched to a gene: 7. The CDR3 runs to 14 residues. CDR3 region: CASNTAGGPYEQYF. The CDR3 DNA sequence: TGTGCCAGCAACACAGCGGGGGGGCCTTACGAGCAGTACTTC.

V usage is TRBV7-3 and J usage is TRBJ2-5; 10 bases are shared with TRBD1. The J call may be in error: the DNA end matches TRBJ2-7 better. This CDR3 spans 14 amino acids. Germline CDR1 is SGHTA and CDR2 is FQGTGA. The CDR3 sequence: CASSLRGQGDEQYF. Here the CDR3 DNA reads TGTGCCAGCAGCTTACGTGGACAGGGGGACGAGCAGTACTTC.

V and J are TRBV7-2 and TRBJ2-4, with D unclear. This CDR3 region has 13 residues. Germline loops: CDR1 SGHTA, CDR2 FQGNSA. Deletions cut 4 bases from V and 7 bases from J, with 11 bases between. Written as DNA, the CDR3 is TGTGCCAGCAGCTCCTCCCTATCGAACATTCAGTACTTC. It is translated as CASSSSLSNIQYF.

The chain links TRBV29-1 to TRBJ2-5; D gene unclear. With the DNA end fitting TRBJ2-7 better, the J assignment may be wrong. Germline V gene lookup returns CDR1 SQVTM and CDR2 ANQGSEA. The CDR3 runs 12 residues. CDR3 bases: TGCAGCGTTGAAGCTAGTCCCAACGAGCAGTACTTC. It specifies CSVEASPNEQYF.

In this sample, this clonotype turned up a few times. The rearrangement uses TRBV6-6 and TRBJ2-6, with TRBD1 matching 8 bases. V dropped 5 bases and J dropped 8; count of bases not matched to a gene: 11. The germline V gene has CDR1 MNHNY and CDR2 SVGAGI (reference sequence). The CDR3 runs 16 residues. In DNA, the CDR3 is TGTGCCAGCAGTGTCGACAGGGGTCAGGATACCAACGTCCTGACTTTC. It translates to CASSVDRGQDTNVLTF.

The chain employs TRBV29-1 and TRBJ1-1; possibly TRBD1 for D (5 bases). The CDR3 has 12 amino acids. V lost 4 bases and J 10 bases, leaving 16 bases between the germline ends. CDR1 SQVTM and CDR2 ANQGSEA come from the germline V gene. The CDR3 DNA reads TGCAGCGTTGGAAGGGGACCCAGAGGAGCTTTCTTT. It yields the protein CSVGRGPRGAFF. Looking up the rest from reference TRBV29-1 and TRBJ1-1 gives the full variable domain: SAVISQKPSRDICQRGTSLTIQCQVDSQVTMMFWYRQQPGQSLTLIATANQGSEATYESGFVIDKFPISRPNLTFSTLTVSNMSPEDSSIYLCSVGRGPRGAFFGQGTRLTVV.